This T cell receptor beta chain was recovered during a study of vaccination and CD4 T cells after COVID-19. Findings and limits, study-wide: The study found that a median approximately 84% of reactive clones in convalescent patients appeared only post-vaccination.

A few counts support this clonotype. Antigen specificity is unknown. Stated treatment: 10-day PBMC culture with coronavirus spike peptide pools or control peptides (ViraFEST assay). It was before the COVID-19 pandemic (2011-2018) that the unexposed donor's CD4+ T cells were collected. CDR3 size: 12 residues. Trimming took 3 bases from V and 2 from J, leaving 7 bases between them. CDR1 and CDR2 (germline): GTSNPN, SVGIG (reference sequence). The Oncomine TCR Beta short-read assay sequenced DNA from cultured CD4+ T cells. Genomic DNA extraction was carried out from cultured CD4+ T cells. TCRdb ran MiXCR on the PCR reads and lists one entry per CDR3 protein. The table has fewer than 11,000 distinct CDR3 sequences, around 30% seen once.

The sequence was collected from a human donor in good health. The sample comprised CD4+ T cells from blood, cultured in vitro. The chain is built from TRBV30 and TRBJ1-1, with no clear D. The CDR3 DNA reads TGTGCCTGGAGGCCCGACAACACTGAAGCTTTCTTT. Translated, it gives CAWRPDNTEAFF.